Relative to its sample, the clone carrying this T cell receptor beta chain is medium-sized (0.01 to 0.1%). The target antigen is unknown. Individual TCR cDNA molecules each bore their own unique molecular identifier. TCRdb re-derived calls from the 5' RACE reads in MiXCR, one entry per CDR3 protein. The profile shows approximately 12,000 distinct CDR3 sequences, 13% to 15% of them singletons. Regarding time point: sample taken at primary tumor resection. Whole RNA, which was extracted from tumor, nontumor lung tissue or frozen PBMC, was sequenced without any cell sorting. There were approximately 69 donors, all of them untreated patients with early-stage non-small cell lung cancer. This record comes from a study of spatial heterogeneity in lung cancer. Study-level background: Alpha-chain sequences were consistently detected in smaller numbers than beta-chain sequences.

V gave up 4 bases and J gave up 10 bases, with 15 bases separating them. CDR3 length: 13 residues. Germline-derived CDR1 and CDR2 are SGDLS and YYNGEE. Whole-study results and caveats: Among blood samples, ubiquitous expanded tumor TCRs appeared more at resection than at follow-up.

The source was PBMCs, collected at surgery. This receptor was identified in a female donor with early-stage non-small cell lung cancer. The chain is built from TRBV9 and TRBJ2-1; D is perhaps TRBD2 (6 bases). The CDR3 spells CASSLVAGTEQFF. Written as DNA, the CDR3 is TGTGCCAGCAGCCTCGTGGCGGGGACGGAGCAGTTCTTC.